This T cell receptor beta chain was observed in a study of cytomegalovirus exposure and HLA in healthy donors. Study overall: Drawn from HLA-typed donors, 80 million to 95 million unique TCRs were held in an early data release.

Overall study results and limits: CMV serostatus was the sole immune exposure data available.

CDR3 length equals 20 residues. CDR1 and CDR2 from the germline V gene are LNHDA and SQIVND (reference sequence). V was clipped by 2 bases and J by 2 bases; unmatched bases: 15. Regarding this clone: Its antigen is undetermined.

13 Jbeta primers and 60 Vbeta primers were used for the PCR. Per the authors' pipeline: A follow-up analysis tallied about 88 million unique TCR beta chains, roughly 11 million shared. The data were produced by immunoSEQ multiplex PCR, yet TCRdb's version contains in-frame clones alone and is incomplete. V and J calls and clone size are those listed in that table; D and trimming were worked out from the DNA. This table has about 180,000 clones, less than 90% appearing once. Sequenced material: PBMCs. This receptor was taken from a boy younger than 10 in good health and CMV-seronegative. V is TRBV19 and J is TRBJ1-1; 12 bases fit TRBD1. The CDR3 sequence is CASSISGTGGQSQYNTEAFF. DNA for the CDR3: TGTGCCAGTAGTATATCCGGGACAGGGGGCCAAAGTCAGTATAACACTGAAGCTTTCTTT.